Sequencing of this T cell receptor beta chain was carried out in a study of CD8+ T cells in alopecia areata. General study results and limits: Normal-skin resident alphabeta T cells also appear among scalp sample sequences.

Sequencing templates came from extracted RNA that was reverse transcribed into cDNA. TCRdb's copy holds only in-frame clones and misses some; the assay was immunoSEQ multiplex PCR. Here the sample spans over 120,000 clones, around 58% being singletons. This clone occurred a few times. What it recognizes is unknown. Sequenced here: CD4+ T cells sorted from blood, sampled at week 0. The sequence was collected from a human donor with alopecia areata.

CDR3 sequence: CASKVSGGPNSPLHF. The CDR3 nucleotides are TGTGCCAGCAAAGTTTCGGGGGGACCTAATTCACCCCTCCACTTT. The chain links TRBV2 to TRBJ1-6; perhaps TRBD1 as D (5 bases). The CDR3 totals 15 residues. Germline V gives CDR1 SNHLY, CDR2 FYNNEI. The V and J ends lost 7 bases and 6 bases respectively, with 16 bases between them. The full variable domain, with the rest looked up from reference TRBV2 and TRBJ1-6, is EPEVTQTPSHQVTQMGQEVILRCVPISNHLYFYWYRQILGQKVEFLVSFYNNEISEKSEIFDDQFSVERPDGSNFTLKIRSTKLEDSAMYFCASKVSGGPNSPLHFGNGTRLTVT.